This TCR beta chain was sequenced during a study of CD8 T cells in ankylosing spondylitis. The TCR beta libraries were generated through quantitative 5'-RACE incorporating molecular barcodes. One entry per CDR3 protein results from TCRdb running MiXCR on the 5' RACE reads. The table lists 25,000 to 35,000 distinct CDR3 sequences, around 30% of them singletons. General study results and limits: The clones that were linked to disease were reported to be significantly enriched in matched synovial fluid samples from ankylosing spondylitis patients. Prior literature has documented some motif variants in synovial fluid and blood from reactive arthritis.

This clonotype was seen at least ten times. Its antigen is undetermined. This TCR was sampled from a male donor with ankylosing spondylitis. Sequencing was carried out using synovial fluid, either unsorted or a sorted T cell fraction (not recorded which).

CDR3 nucleotides: TGTGCCAGCACCCCAGACCGGGGTGAGCAGTTCTTC. It encodes CASTPDRGEQFF. The V and J genes are TRBV12-3 or TRBV12-4 and TRBJ2-1; D might be TRBD2 (5 bases). The V end was cut by 7 bases, the J end by 9 bases, with 13 bases between. This CDR3 is 12 amino acids long.